The next 32 T cell receptor beta chains were all read from a single sample in a study of blood T cell repertoires in COVID-19. Measured with immunoSEQ multiplex PCR; TCRdb has only the in-frame clones, and not every one. The sample lists hundreds of thousands of clones; about 86% were seen once. The specimen sequenced was peripheral blood. The origin of the receptors is a man at least 80 years old with acute or convalescent COVID-19.

The rearrangement uses TRBV27 and TRBJ2-7, with a weak D call TRBD2 (5 bases). Trimming removed 1 base at V and 7 bases at J, with 11 bases between. This CDR3 has 13 amino acids. From germline, CDR1 is MNHEY and CDR2 SMNVEV (reference sequence). CDR3 nucleotides: TGTGCCAGCAGTTTATGGATCGAGGGAGAGCAGTACTTC. Encoded protein: CASSLWIEGEQYF.

V is TRBV19 and J is TRBJ1-5; 7 positions match TRBD1. The CDR3 sequence is 15 residues long. Germline lookup yields CDR1 LNHDA and CDR2 SQIVND (reference sequence). V shed 7 bases and J 4 bases; nucleotides not matched to a gene: 10. In nucleotides, the CDR3 is TGTGCCAGTAAAGGGGGCCCGACGCTAAATCAGCCCCAGCATTTT. Translation gives CASKGGPTLNQPQHF.

The chain uses TRBV10-3 and TRBJ2-7; D possibly corresponds to TRBD1 (6 bases). Germline V gene sequence: CDR1 ENHRY, CDR2 SYGVKD. The CDR3 is 12 amino acids. V dropped 5 bases and J dropped 5 bases, with 10 bases sitting between them. The CDR3 region has the DNA TGTGCCATCAGTTATAACAGGGACGAGCAGTACTTC. It is translated as CAISYNRDEQYF.

The V gene is TRBV20-1, the J gene TRBJ1-1; weak D call: TRBD1 (5 bases). Germline V gives CDR1 DFQATT, CDR2 SNEGSKA (reference sequence). The CDR3 sequence is 11 residues long. V was cut by 1 base and J by 8 bases, with 8 bases left in between. CDR3 residues: CSARGQIEAFF. In DNA form, the CDR3 reads TGCAGTGCTAGAGGACAGATAGAAGCTTTCTTT.

This chain joins TRBV10-3 and TRBJ2-7; possible D gene TRBD1, 5 bases. Germline CDR1 ENHRY, CDR2 SYGVKD. The CDR3 runs 12 residues. Between the trimmed V and J ends, which lost 11 bases and 0 bases, there was a span of 11 bases. CDR3 bases: TGTGCCTGTAGGGGTAGCTCCTACGAGCAGTACTTC. It yields the protein CACRGSSYEQYF.

This chain joins TRBV4-1 and TRBJ1-4; perhaps TRBD1 as D (5 bases). CDR1 MGHRA and CDR2 YSYEKL come from the germline V gene. This CDR3 has 18 amino acids. V dropped 4 bases and J dropped 3 bases, with 21 bases sitting between them. The CDR3 nucleotides read TGCGCCAGCAGCCCCGGGGGGTTCGGGGTAAGGGCTAATGAAAAACTGTTTTTT. Translated, it gives CASSPGGFGVRANEKLFF.

This chain connects TRBV5-4 to TRBJ1-1; the D gene is possibly TRBD1 (5 bases). The CDR3 consists of 15 residues. Trimming shortened V by 4 bases and J by 0 bases, and 13 bases separated the two germline ends. CDR1 is SGHNT, CDR2 YYREEE, per germline (reference sequence). This CDR3 reads CASSTTQDMNTEAFF. The CDR3 DNA reads TGTGCCAGCAGCACAACCCAGGACATGAACACTGAAGCTTTCTTT.

This chain links TRBV6-5 with TRBJ1-3, with TRBD1 as a possible D gene (5 bases). With 10 bases removed from V and 2 bases from J, the gap between germline ends came to 15 bases. Germline V gene sequence: CDR1 MNHEY, CDR2 SVGAGI. The CDR3 loop spans 14 amino acids. The CDR3 sequence: CATRAGTAGNTIYF. The CDR3 DNA reads as TGTGCCACTCGGGCAGGGACTGCTGGAAACACCATATATTTT.

V usage is TRBV24-1 and J usage is TRBJ2-1, with D unresolved. Germline CDR1 and CDR2: KGHDR and SFDVKD. This CDR3 has 15 amino acids. V dropped 5 bases and J dropped 1 base, with 11 bases sitting between them. In nucleotides, the CDR3 is TGTGCCACCAGTGGCTCCCTGACTTCCTACAATGAGCAGTTCTTC. It specifies CATSGSLTSYNEQFF.

This rearrangement joins TRBV5-4 to TRBJ2-2; D is uncertain. The V end lost 2 bases, the J end lost 4 bases, and 9 bases lay between the germline ends. This CDR3 is built from 14 residues. Per the germline V gene, CDR1 is SGHNT and CDR2 is YYREEE (reference sequence). CDR3 in amino acids: CASSLRLGTGELFF. CDR3 DNA: TGTGCCAGCAGCTTACGACTTGGCACCGGGGAGCTGTTTTTT.

J is TRBJ1-2 and V is TRBV19; weak D call: TRBD1 (6 bases). V was trimmed by 7 bases and J by 1 base, leaving 16 bases between them. The CDR3 covers 15 residues. Germline CDR1 reads LNHDA; CDR2 reads SQIVND (reference sequence). The CDR3 sequence: CASTLGRGSNYGYTF. CDR3 bases: TGTGCCAGTACCCTCGGTAGGGGGAGTAACTATGGCTACACCTTC.

V gene TRBV5-1 combines with J gene TRBJ1-6; 7 nucleotides agree with TRBD1. Germline loops: CDR1 SGHRS, CDR2 YFSETQ. Trimming at V came to 0 bases and at J to 7 bases, leaving 4 bases not matched to a gene. The CDR3 has 15 residues. CDR3 nucleotide sequence: TGCGCCAGCAGCTTGGGGGGACAGAAGAATTCACCCCTCCACTTT. Translated: CASSLGGQKNSPLHF.

This sequence joins TRBV4-1 and TRBJ2-7; 8 bases are a match to TRBD1. This CDR3 is 15 amino acids long. The junction had 6 bases not matched to a gene; V was cut back by 5 bases and J by 0 bases. CDR1 MGHRA and CDR2 YSYEKL come from the germline V gene. The CDR3 DNA reads TGCGCCAGCAGCTCAGGAGGGACAGGCTCCTACGAGCAGTACTTC. The encoded protein is CASSSGGTGSYEQYF.

The V and J genes are TRBV28 and TRBJ1-2, with D tentatively TRBD1 (6 bases). The germline V gene has CDR1 MDHEN and CDR2 SYDVKM. The length of the CDR3 is 15 residues. The ends were cut back, 6 bases at V and 8 bases at J, with 22 bases in the middle. CDR3 nucleotides: TGTGCCAGCAGCTTGTCCTCAAGGGGGTTGGGGGGCTACACCTTC. Its translation: CASSLSSRGLGGYTF.

The table lists this clone with a few counts. This chain links TRBV5-1 with TRBJ2-5, with TRBD1 matching 7 bases. The CDR3 is 15 residues long. Trimming at V came to 3 bases and at J to 1 base, leaving 6 bases not matched to a gene. From germline, CDR1 is SGHRS and CDR2 YFSETQ. The CDR3 is CASSSTRTGQETQYF. The CDR3 DNA is TGCGCCAGCAGCTCTACTAGGACAGGCCAAGAGACCCAGTACTTC.

This clone was counted a single time. V and J are TRBV5-1 and TRBJ2-5; unclear D gene. The CDR3 runs to 14 residues. CDR1 SGHRS and CDR2 YFSETQ come from the germline V gene. V lost 1 base, J lost 1 base, and 8 bases lay in between. Here the CDR3 reads CASSLNSIQETQYF. CDR3 nucleotide sequence: TGCGCCAGCAGCTTGAATAGTATCCAAGAGACCCAGTACTTC.

This chain uses TRBV10-3 with TRBJ2-7; TRBD1 aligns across 8 bases. Germline CDR1 and CDR2: ENHRY and SYGVKD. There are 15 residues in the CDR3. Trimming took 2 bases from V and 7 from J; bases not matched to a gene: 10. For the CDR3, the DNA is TGTGCCATCAGTGAGAGGACAGGGTTCTATTTGGAGCAGTACTTC. The encoded protein is CAISERTGFYLEQYF.

The chain joins TRBV27 to TRBJ2-5; 8 bases are a match to TRBD2. The germline V gene has CDR1 MNHEY and CDR2 SMNVEV (reference sequence). CDR3 size: 17 residues. Trimming removed 6 bases from V and 9 bases from J; junction bases left unmatched: 21. CDR3 DNA sequence: TGTGCCAGCAGCTCGCCCCCCGGCCGGACTAGCTCCGGGGCCCAGTACTTC. It codes for CASSSPPGRTSSGAQYF.

The chain uses TRBV7-2 and TRBJ1-1; D is ambiguous. Deletions cut 5 bases from V and 3 bases from J, with 10 bases between. Germline V gene data show CDR1 as SGHTA and CDR2 as FQGNSA. The CDR3 sequence is 13 residues long. In DNA form, the CDR3 reads TGTGCCAGCAGCCCGACGGCGGACACTGAAGCTTTCTTT. Translating gives CASSPTADTEAFF.

The chain couples TRBV27 to TRBJ1-4; TRBD1 agrees at 9 bases. The CDR3 is 15 residues long. The V gene's germline CDR1 is MNHEY and CDR2 SMNVEV (reference sequence). V was clipped by 3 bases and J by 6 bases; unmatched bases: 5. CDR3 nucleotides: TGTGCCAGCAGTTTTTTTGGGACAGGGTATGAAAAACTGTTTTTT. This translates into CASSFFGTGYEKLFF.

The chain uses TRBV5-1 and TRBJ2-3; the match to TRBD1 covers 9 bases. CDR1 and CDR2 (germline): SGHRS, YFSETQ. V gave up 1 base and J gave up 0 bases; unmatched junction bases: 9. The CDR3 has 18 amino acids. The CDR3 nucleotides are TGCGCCAGCAGCTTGTGGGACAGGGTCTATACTAGCACAGATACGCAGTATTTT. Translation gives CASSLWDRVYTSTDTQYF.

This chain connects TRBV7-9 to TRBJ1-1; D gene unclear. The CDR3 is 17 amino acids. CDR1 SEHNR and CDR2 FQNEAQ come from the germline V gene (reference sequence). Between the trimmed V and J ends, which lost 3 bases and 0 bases, there was a span of 17 bases. CDR3 DNA sequence: TGTGCCAGCAGCTTCTTTTCCCTCCAGAAGATGAACACTGAAGCTTTCTTT. Protein product: CASSFFSLQKMNTEAFF.

V usage is TRBV10-2 and J usage is TRBJ2-1; maybe TRBD2 (7 bases). Germline V gives CDR1 WSHSY, CDR2 SAAADI. This CDR3 is built from 18 residues. The V and J ends lost 5 bases and 4 bases respectively, with 24 bases between them. The CDR3 DNA is TGCGCCAGCAGTCCGGGACTATCGTTTAGGGGGGGATACAATGAGCAGTTCTTC. Residues: CASSPGLSFRGGYNEQFF.

The chain joins TRBV5-1 to TRBJ1-4, with D perhaps matching TRBD1 (5 bases). The CDR3 is 14 residues long. From germline, CDR1 is SGHRS and CDR2 YFSETQ. The ends were cut back, 3 bases at V and 0 bases at J, with 6 bases in the middle. The CDR3 loop is CASSWTTTNEKLFF. As DNA, the CDR3 is TGCGCCAGCAGCTGGACAACAACTAATGAAAAACTGTTTTTT.

The V and J genes are TRBV18 and TRBJ2-7; TRBD1 matches at 11 bases. V lost 2 bases and J lost 2; bases outside the gene matches: 2. The germline gives CDR1 KGHSH, CDR2 LQKENI. The CDR3 totals 15 residues. CDR3 in amino acids: CASSPGDRGTYEQYF. CDR3 DNA: TGTGCCAGCTCACCAGGGGACAGGGGGACCTACGAGCAGTACTTC.

This chain connects TRBV18 to TRBJ2-7, with 7 bases aligning to TRBD2. CDR1 KGHSH and CDR2 LQKENI come from the germline V gene. The trim removed 3 bases at V and 2 bases at J, leaving 4 bases unmatched. The CDR3 loop spans 14 amino acids. CDR3 sequence reads: CASSPQGGTYEQYF. The CDR3 bases are TGTGCCAGCTCACCCCAGGGAGGGACCTACGAGCAGTACTTC.

V is TRBV30 and J is TRBJ1-4; 7 bases are shared with TRBD1. Germline V lookup: CDR1 GTSNPN, CDR2 SVGIG (reference sequence). Unmatched junction bases numbered 11, after V lost 8 bases and J lost 2 bases. The CDR3 has 15 residues. CDR3 sequence reads: CAGTRQGTTNEKLFF. The CDR3, as DNA: TGTGCCGGAACCCGACAGGGTACCACTAATGAAAAACTGTTTTTT.

The gene calls are TRBV28 and TRBJ2-2, with TRBD1 matching 7 bases. CDR1 and CDR2 from the germline V gene are MDHEN and SYDVKM. The J segment lost 4 bases and the V segment lost 1 base, leaving 9 bases of the junction unmatched. There are 17 residues in the CDR3. CDR3 residues: CASSLYETRQGTGELFF. For the CDR3, the DNA is TGTGCCAGCAGTTTATATGAAACTAGACAGGGCACCGGGGAGCTGTTTTTT.

V and J are TRBV29-1 and TRBJ2-3, with 15 bases lining up with TRBD2. J was trimmed by 6 bases and V by 1 base; bases with no gene match: 5. The CDR3 has 16 residues. CDR1 is SQVTM, CDR2 ANQGSEA, per germline. The CDR3 DNA is TGCAGCGTTGAAGTGGGACTAGCGGGGGGACTCGATACGCAGTATTTT. Protein: CSVEVGLAGGLDTQYF.

The chain recombines TRBV28 with TRBJ1-5, with 7 bases aligning to TRBD1. With 3 bases clipped from V and 3 bases from J, the junction kept 11 bases outside the gene matches. Looked up from germline, CDR1 is MDHEN and CDR2 is SYDVKM. The CDR3 length is 17 residues. CDR3 nucleotide sequence: TGTGCCAGCAGTTTGAATCCAACAGGGGACAACAATCAGCCCCAGCATTTT. The encoded protein is CASSLNPTGDNNQPQHF.

This clone was counted at least ten times. The CDR3 reads CASSFPGRGETEAFF. The CDR3, as DNA: TGTGCCAGCAGTTTCCCCGGCAGGGGTGAAACTGAAGCTTTCTTT. The chain joins TRBV6-6 to TRBJ1-1; D might be TRBD1 (6 bases). V was shortened by 4 bases and J by 5 bases, with 17 bases between the two germline ends. Germline CDR1 reads MNHNY; CDR2 reads SVGAGI (reference sequence). The CDR3 has 15 residues.

The chain has TRBV7-2 and TRBJ1-2; D unclear. This CDR3 contains 13 residues. Germline CDR1 and CDR2: SGHTA and FQGNSA. Trimming shortened V by 5 bases and J by 6 bases, and 13 bases separated the two germline ends. The CDR3 bases are TGTGCCAGCAGCCCCCCTAGTATCCATGGCTACACCTTC. Translation: CASSPPSIHGYTF.